This TCR beta chain was sequenced in a study of graft-versus-host responses after intestinal transplantation. Study summary: Recipients received multivisceral, liver-intestinal, or isolated intestinal transplants.

The CDR3 is made up of 15 amino acids. The J segment lost 5 bases and the V segment lost 1 base, leaving 7 bases of the junction unmatched. Germline CDR1 reads SGHRS; CDR2 reads YFSETQ. The assay was immunoSEQ multiplex PCR, and TCRdb's table has in-frame clones only and misses some. The data contain about 70,000 clones, 90% of them singletons. General study results and limits: The marrow of recipients harbored GvH clones, and ileum or blood showed some of them first. High graft-versus-host to host-versus-graft clonal ratios were found in allografts of patients who had graft-donor T cell macrochimerism.

Concerning this clone itself: Its antigen is undetermined.

This receptor was obtained from a human donor who was the organ donor for an intestinal transplant. The chain uses TRBV5-1 and TRBJ1-2, with 8 bases lining up with TRBD1. Here the sequenced sample was unstimulated CD8+ T cells sorted from spleen or lymph node cells, taken before transplant. CDR3 amino acids: CASSLLTGVGYGYTF. The CDR3 coding sequence is TGCGCCAGCAGCTTGTTGACAGGGGTCGGGTATGGCTACACCTTC.